This TCR beta chain comes out of a study of OX40 agonist ivuxolimab in advanced cancers. Study context: Patients were infused with ivuxolimab every 2 weeks at 0.01 to 10 mg/kg. Participants, approximately 83% male, averaged about 56 years of age, ranging from roughly 23 to 90. General study results and limits: Clonal expansion from baseline to week 6 occurred in both CD4+ and CD8+ T cells.

The repertoire was sequenced with immunoSEQ multiplex PCR; TCRdb's copy has only in-frame clones and lacks some. The sample comprises 45,000 to 65,000 clones, approximately 80% of which are singletons, and 5% to 6.5% rests with the top ten. CDR1 and CDR2 (germline): LNHNV, YYDKDF (reference sequence). Trimming took 3 bases from V and 4 from J, leaving 3 bases between them. This CDR3 spans 11 amino acids. A note on this clone: Its specificity is unknown.

Individuals having autoimmune disease history or systemic immunosuppression were not enrolled. The V and J genes are TRBV15 and TRBJ1-2; unclear D gene. This sequence was found in an adult with an advanced solid tumor such as melanoma, head and neck, liver or kidney cancer. Material: CD4+ or CD8+ T cells sorted from blood, obtained in a trial of the OX40 agonist ivuxolimab. CDR3 DNA: TGTGCCACCAGCAGCGGCTATGGCTACACCTTC. Its translation: CATSSGYGYTF.